These 8 T cell receptor beta chains were sequenced from one sample in a study of blood T cell repertoires in COVID-19. The repertoire was sequenced with immunoSEQ multiplex PCR; TCRdb's copy has only in-frame clones and lacks some. The top ten clones hold 3.6% of a sample with roughly 240,000 clones, around 87% of them seen once. Sequencing was done on a sample of peripheral blood. The receptors were sampled from a man between 18 and 29 years old with active or convalescent COVID-19.

The chain links TRBV7-6 to TRBJ2-2, with 10 bases that match TRBD2. V gave up 1 base and J gave up 5 bases; unmatched junction bases: 4. The V gene's germline CDR1 is SGHVS and CDR2 FNYEAQ. CDR3 length: 16 amino acids. The CDR3 loop is CASSLVASGGTGELFF. The CDR3 nucleotides read TGTGCCAGCAGCTTAGTTGCTAGCGGGGGAACCGGGGAGCTGTTTTTT.

The chain recombines TRBV2 with TRBJ2-5; no clear D gene. Germline CDR1 is SNHLY and CDR2 is FYNNEI. The CDR3 consists of 14 residues. V was cut by 1 base and J by 7 bases, with 13 bases left in between. CDR3 residues: CASSEGSIIWTQYF. The CDR3 DNA is TGTGCCAGCAGTGAAGGTAGTATAATCTGGACCCAGTACTTC.

The V gene is TRBV5-4, the J gene TRBJ2-3; D ambiguous. CDR1 is SGHNT, CDR2 YYREEE, per germline (reference sequence). With 0 bases removed from V and 2 bases from J, the gap between germline ends came to 10 bases. The CDR3 runs 15 residues. The CDR3 here is CASSLVGGSTDTQYF. The CDR3 DNA is TGTGCCAGCAGCTTGGTCGGCGGTTCCACAGATACGCAGTATTTT.

The chain employs TRBV7-2 and TRBJ2-7; 13 bases match TRBD2. In germline, CDR1 is SGHTA, CDR2 FQGNSA. This CDR3 spans 15 amino acids. The trim removed 5 bases at V and 3 bases at J, leaving 4 bases unmatched. CDR3 sequence: CASSIGTSGIYEQYF. The CDR3 DNA follows: TGTGCCAGCAGCATCGGGACTAGCGGGATCTACGAGCAGTACTTC.

This chain links TRBV29-1 with TRBJ1-2, with D possibly TRBD1 on 6 matching bases. The germline V and J ends were trimmed by 5 bases and 0 bases, with 16 bases remaining between them. The V gene's germline CDR1 is SQVTM and CDR2 ANQGSEA. This CDR3 comprises 15 residues. The CDR3 DNA follows: TGCAGCGTTTACATAAGGACAGATCCTAACTATGGCTACACCTTC. Protein: CSVYIRTDPNYGYTF.

The chain combines TRBV18 with TRBJ1-4; 7 bases align to TRBD1. V trimming: 6 bases; J trimming: 1 base; junction bases outside the gene matches: 5. The CDR3 loop spans 15 amino acids. Per germline, CDR1 KGHSH and CDR2 LQKENI. The CDR3 region has the DNA TGTGCCAGCTCCACGCAGGGGGAAACTAATGAAAAACTGTTTTTT. The encoded protein is CASSTQGETNEKLFF.

The J gene is TRBJ1-5, the V gene TRBV30, with no clear D. CDR3 length equals 12 residues. Trimming pared 3 bases from V and 9 bases from J, leaving 12 bases between. Germline-derived CDR1 and CDR2 are GTSNPN and SVGIG (reference sequence). CDR3 residues: CAWSGRAGPQHF. The CDR3, as DNA: TGTGCCTGGAGCGGGAGAGCGGGGCCCCAGCATTTT.

The CDR3 region has the DNA TGTGCCAGCAGCTTGACGGAGCTTAGGAACACCGGGGAGCTGTTTTTT. The encoded protein is CASSLTELRNTGELFF. The chain is built from TRBV5-6 and TRBJ2-2, with D unclear. CDR1 and CDR2 (germline): SGHDT, YYEEEE. V lost 1 base to trimming and J lost 1 base, with 11 bases between them. This CDR3 contains 16 residues.